This T cell receptor beta chain emerged from a study of blood T cell repertoires in COVID-19. Study as a whole: Researchers got acute and convalescent COVID-19 samples from the United States, Italy and Spain.

Sequencing used immunoSEQ multiplex PCR; TCRdb keeps in-frame clones, though not all of them. The sample yields about 90,000 clones, 76% seen once. The CDR3 contains 17 residues. Germline CDR1 SGHRS, CDR2 YFSETQ. The V gene end was trimmed by 0 bases and the J gene end by 1 base; junction bases not matched to a gene: 2. This clone was observed a few times. Sequencing was done on a sample of peripheral blood. The chain joins TRBV5-1 to TRBJ2-2, with 11 bases fitting TRBD2. The source is a man aged 65-85 years with acute or convalescent COVID-19. CDR3 DNA sequence: TGCGCCAGCAGCTTGGACACTAGCGGGAGGAACACCGGGGAGCTGTTTTTT. It specifies CASSLDTSGRNTGELFF. Together with reference TRBV5-1 and TRBJ2-2, the CDR3 gives the full variable domain: KAGVTQTPRYLIKTRGQQVTLSCSPISGHRSVSWYQQTPGQGLQFLFEYFSETQRNKGNFPGRFSGRQFSNSRSEMNVSTLELGDSALYLCASSLDTSGRNTGELFFGEGSRLTVL.